These T cell receptor beta chains were read from a single sample in a study of cytomegalovirus exposure and HLA in healthy donors. Data came from immunoSEQ multiplex PCR; TCRdb stores just in-frame clones and leaves some out. The repertoire holds roughly 200,000 clones, with around three quarters as singletons. Sequencing was performed on PBMCs. Receptors originate from a boy aged 5-17 years in good health and CMV-seronegative. Both conserved end residues are part of each CDR3. A D gene is named only where the DNA matches it firmly. Size is omitted from some rows. Given values are once, few, many or a class for expanded clones.

CDR3 DNA,CDR3 protein,clone size,J gene,V gene,CDR3 length,D gene
TGTGCCAGCAGTGAACTAGCGGGGGGGCCGGACACCGGGGAGCTGTTTTTT,CASSELAGGPDTGELFF,few,TRBJ2-2,TRBV6-4,17,TRBD2
TGCGCCAGCAGCTTCGACAGCTTCGCGAACACCGGGGAGCTGTTTTTT,CASSFDSFANTGELFF,once,TRBJ2-2,TRBV5-1,16,-
TGCAGCGTTCACAGGACAGGGCTAAAAACTGAAGCTTTCTTT,CSVHRTGLKTEAFF,-,TRBJ1-1,TRBV29-1,14,TRBD1
TGTGCCAGCAGCCCAAGTAGGGGTAGGAATCAGCCCCAGCATTTT,CASSPSRGRNQPQHF,-,TRBJ1-5,TRBV5-8,15,-
TGTGCCAGCAGCTTAAACAGGGTATCATCCTCCTACGAGCAGTACTTC,CASSLNRVSSSYEQYF,-,TRBJ2-7,TRBV11-2,16,-
TGTGCCAGCAGCTTAGGAGTGAGCCCTAACTATGGCTACACCTTC,CASSLGVSPNYGYTF,-,TRBJ1-2,TRBV11-2,15,-
TGTGCCATTGGGGACAGGGGTCTCGAAGCTAATGAAAAACTGTTTTTT,CAIGDRGLEANEKLFF,-,TRBJ1-4,TRBV10-3,16,TRBD1
TGTGCCTGGAACACCGGACAGGGGGCTTTTGAAGCTTTCTTT,CAWNTGQGAFEAFF,-,TRBJ1-1,TRBV30,14,TRBD1
TGTGCCAGCAGCGGGGGGGGTAGGACTGAAGCTTTCTTT,CASSGGGRTEAFF,-,TRBJ1-1,TRBV9,13,-
TGCGCCAGCAGCCTAATGACTGCCGGGACAGGCGATGAGCAGTACTTC,CASSLMTAGTGDEQYF,-,TRBJ2-5,TRBV4-1,16,TRBD1
TGTGCCAGCAGTTTACTCTTTACTAGTCTGGACAATGAGCAGTTCTTC,CASSLLFTSLDNEQFF,once,TRBJ2-1,TRBV27,16,-
TGTGCCAGCAGCTCCGGATTAGCGGGAGCGGCCGGGGAGCTGTTTTTT,CASSSGLAGAAGELFF,-,TRBJ2-2,TRBV13,16,TRBD2
TGTGCCAGCAGCTTAGGGGCCGGGACACAAAACACTGAAGCTTTCTTT,CASSLGAGTQNTEAFF,-,TRBJ1-1,TRBV7-9,16,-
TGTGCCAGCAGTTATACGCGGGGGGGCACAGATACGCAGTATTTT,CASSYTRGGTDTQYF,-,TRBJ2-3,TRBV6-5,15,TRBD2
TGTGCCTGGAGTGTACAAGCGGGGGGGGCCTACGAGCAGTACTTC,CAWSVQAGGAYEQYF,-,TRBJ2-7,TRBV30,15,TRBD2
TGTGCCAGCAGCGTAGGGGGCGAACAAGAGACCCAGTACTTC,CASSVGGEQETQYF,once,TRBJ2-5,TRBV9,14,-
TGCGCCAGCAGCCTAGGGGACAGGGTCAACGAGCAGTACTTC,CASSLGDRVNEQYF,-,TRBJ2-7,TRBV5-1,14,TRBD1
TGTGCCAGCAGCTTATCCAGGGCAAGCCAAGAGACCCAGTACTTC,CASSLSRASQETQYF,-,TRBJ2-5,TRBV7-9,15,-
TGTGCCAGCAGTTATGGAGCGGGGGGGACAGATACGCAGTATTTT,CASSYGAGGTDTQYF,-,TRBJ2-3,TRBV6-5,15,TRBD2
TGTGCTAGTGCCCCCCCTCTCACAGATACGCAGTATTTT,CASAPPLTDTQYF,once,TRBJ2-3,TRBV12-5,13,-
TGTGCCAGCAGCTTAGAGCCCGGGGTTCAGCCCCAGCATTTT,CASSLEPGVQPQHF,once,TRBJ1-5,TRBV7-2,14,-
TGTGCCTCCTCGCTGATAGGACTAGCGGGACGTAGCTCCTACGAGCAGTACTTC,CASSLIGLAGRSSYEQYF,once,TRBJ2-7,TRBV30,18,TRBD2
TGTACCAGCAGCGTAGCAGGGACGGGGGGCTACTATGGCTACACCTTC,CTSSVAGTGGYYGYTF,-,TRBJ1-2,TRBV7-9,16,-
TGTGCCAGCATCCATCGAGACAGACTCTACGAGCAGTACTTC,CASIHRDRLYEQYF,-,TRBJ2-7,TRBV21-1,14,-
TGTGCCAGCAGTCCACTACTAGCGGGAGGATTTGGCGGGGAGCTGTTTTTT,CASSPLLAGGFGGELFF,-,TRBJ2-2,TRBV27,17,TRBD2
TGTGCCAGCAGCACCCGTCTAGCGGGGGGGGAGACCCAGTACTTC,CASSTRLAGGETQYF,-,TRBJ2-5,TRBV5-6,15,TRBD2